This record looks at one T cell receptor beta chain sequence and its context. The source material, RNA transcripts, was used to amplify TCR beta CDR3 regions. The HTBI primer set served for first-round RT-PCR of the TCR CDR3. TCRdb re-analysed the multiplex PCR reads in MiXCR, keeping a single row per CDR3 protein. The sample holds 250,000 to 350,000 distinct CDR3 sequences, around 20% seen once. The data belong to a study of T cells in Graves' hyperthyroidism and ophthalmopathy. The germline gives CDR1 SGHRS, CDR2 YFSETQ. V shed 0 bases and J shed 0 bases, with 18 bases lying between them. This CDR3 contains 19 residues.

The source of this sequence is a man aged 25 to 45 with Graves' ophthalmopathy. The gene calls are TRBV5-1 and TRBJ1-4; D might be TRBD1 (6 bases). Sequenced: blood. For the CDR3, the DNA is TGCGCCAGCAGCTTGGGACAGGAGACCTACATCGCAACTAATGAAAAACTGTTTTTT. It yields the protein CASSLGQETYIATNEKLFF.